The clone carrying this TCR beta chain appeared many times. As to time point: newly diagnosed GD, antithyroid drugs for less than 3 months. With RNA extracted from PBMCs as input, the TCR library was made. Assembly of TCR beta libraries relied on iRepertoire HTBI primers together with Arm-PCR of CDR3 regions. TCRdb analysed the multiplex PCR reads with MiXCR anew, one entry per CDR3 protein. In the table there are hundreds of thousands of distinct CDR3 sequences, about 15% of which are singletons. This sample was included in a study of regulatory T cells in long-lasting Graves disease. This CDR3 is 14 amino acids long. V lost 4 bases to trimming and J lost 2 bases, with 10 bases between them. These data were likewise used in another study, on T cells in Graves' hyperthyroidism and ophthalmopathy. That work adds: Ophthalmopathy and stable hyperthyroidism were told apart by a 13 V-J model.

The TCR originated in a woman aged 40 to 65 with Graves disease. The gene calls are TRBV12-3 or TRBV12-4 and TRBJ2-3, with unresolved D. The sample in question was peripheral blood mononuclear cells (PBMCs), obtained at new diagnosis, from a patient treated with antithyroid drugs. The DNA of the CDR3 is TGTGCCAGCAGTTGGACGGATTACACAGATACGCAGTATTTT. Its translation is CASSWTDYTDTQYF.